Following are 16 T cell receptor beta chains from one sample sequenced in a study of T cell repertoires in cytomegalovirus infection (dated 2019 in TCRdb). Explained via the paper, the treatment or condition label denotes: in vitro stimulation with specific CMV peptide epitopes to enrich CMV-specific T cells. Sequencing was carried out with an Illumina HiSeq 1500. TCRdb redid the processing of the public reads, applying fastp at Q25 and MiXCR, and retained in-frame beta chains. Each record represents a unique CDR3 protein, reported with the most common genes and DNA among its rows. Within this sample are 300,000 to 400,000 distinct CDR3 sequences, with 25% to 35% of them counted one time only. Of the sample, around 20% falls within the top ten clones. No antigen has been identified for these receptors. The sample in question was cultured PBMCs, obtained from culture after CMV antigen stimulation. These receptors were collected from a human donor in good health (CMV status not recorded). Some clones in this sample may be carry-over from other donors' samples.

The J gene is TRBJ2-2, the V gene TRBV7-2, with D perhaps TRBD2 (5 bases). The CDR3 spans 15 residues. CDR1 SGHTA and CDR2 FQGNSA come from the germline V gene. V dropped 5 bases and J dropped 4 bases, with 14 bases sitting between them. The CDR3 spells CASSKEGIITGELFF. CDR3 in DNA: TGTGCCAGCAGCAAAGAGGGCATTATCACCGGGGAGCTGTTTTTT.

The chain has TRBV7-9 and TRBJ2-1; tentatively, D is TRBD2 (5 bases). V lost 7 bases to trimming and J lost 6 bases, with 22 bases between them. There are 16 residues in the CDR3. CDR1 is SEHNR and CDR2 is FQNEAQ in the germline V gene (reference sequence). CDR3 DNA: TGTGCCAGCACCCCGGACTCCAAACCCCTATTCAATGAGCAGTTCTTC. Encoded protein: CASTPDSKPLFNEQFF. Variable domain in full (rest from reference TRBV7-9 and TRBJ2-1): DTGVSQNPRHKITKRGQNVTFRCDPISEHNRLYWYRQTLGQGPEFLTYFQNEAQLEKSRLLSDRFSAERPKGSFSTLEIQRTEQGDSAMYLCASTPDSKPLFNEQFFGPGTRLTVL.

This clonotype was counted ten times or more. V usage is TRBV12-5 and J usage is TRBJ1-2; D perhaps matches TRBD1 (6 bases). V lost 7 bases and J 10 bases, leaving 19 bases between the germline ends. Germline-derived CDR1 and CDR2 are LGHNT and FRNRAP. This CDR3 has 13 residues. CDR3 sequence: CASAPGDTPFYTF. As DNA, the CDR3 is TGTGCTAGTGCCCCCGGGGACACGCCATTCTACACCTTC.

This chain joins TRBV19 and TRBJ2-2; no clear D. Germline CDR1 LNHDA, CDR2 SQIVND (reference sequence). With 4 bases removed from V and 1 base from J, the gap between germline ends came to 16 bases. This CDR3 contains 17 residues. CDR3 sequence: CASSTPALWGNTGELFF. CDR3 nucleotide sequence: TGTGCCAGTAGTACGCCAGCTTTATGGGGGAACACCGGGGAGCTGTTTTTT.

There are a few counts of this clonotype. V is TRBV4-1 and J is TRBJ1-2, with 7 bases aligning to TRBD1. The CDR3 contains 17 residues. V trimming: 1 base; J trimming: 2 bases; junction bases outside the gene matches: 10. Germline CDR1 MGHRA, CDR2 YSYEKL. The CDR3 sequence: CASSQATYRDRNYGYTF. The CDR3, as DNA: TGCGCCAGCAGCCAAGCGACTTACCGGGACAGAAACTATGGCTACACCTTC.

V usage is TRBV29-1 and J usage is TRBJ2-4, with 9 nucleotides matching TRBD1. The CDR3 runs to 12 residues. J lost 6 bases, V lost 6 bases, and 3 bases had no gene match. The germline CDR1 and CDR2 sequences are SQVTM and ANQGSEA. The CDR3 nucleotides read TGCAGCGTGCCGGGACAGGGAAACATTCAGTACTTC. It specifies CSVPGQGNIQYF.

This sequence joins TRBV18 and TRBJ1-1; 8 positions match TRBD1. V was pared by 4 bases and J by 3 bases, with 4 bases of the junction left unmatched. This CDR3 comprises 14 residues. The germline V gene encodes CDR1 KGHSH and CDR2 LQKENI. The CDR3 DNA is TGTGCCAGCTCACTGCAGGGGGCGGACACTGAAGCTTTCTTT. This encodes CASSLQGADTEAFF. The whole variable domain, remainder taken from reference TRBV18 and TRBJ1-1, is NAGVMQNPRHLVRRRGQEARLRCSPMKGHSHVYWYRQLPEEGLKFMVYLQKENIIDESGMPKERFSAEFPKEGPSILRIQQVVRGDSAAYFCASSLQGADTEAFFGQGTRLTVV.

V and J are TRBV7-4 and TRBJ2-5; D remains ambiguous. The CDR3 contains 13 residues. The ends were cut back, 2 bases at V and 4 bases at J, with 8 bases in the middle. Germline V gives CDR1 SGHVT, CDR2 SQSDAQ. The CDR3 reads CASSLMALETQYF. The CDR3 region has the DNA TGTGCCAGCAGCTTAATGGCTCTAGAGACCCAGTACTTC.

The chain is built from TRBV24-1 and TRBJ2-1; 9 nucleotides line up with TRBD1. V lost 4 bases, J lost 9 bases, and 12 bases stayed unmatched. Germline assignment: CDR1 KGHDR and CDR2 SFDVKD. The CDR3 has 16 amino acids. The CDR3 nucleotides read TGTGCCACCAGTGACCCGGCCGGACAGGGGCTGGGTGAGCAGTTCTTC. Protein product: CATSDPAGQGLGEQFF.

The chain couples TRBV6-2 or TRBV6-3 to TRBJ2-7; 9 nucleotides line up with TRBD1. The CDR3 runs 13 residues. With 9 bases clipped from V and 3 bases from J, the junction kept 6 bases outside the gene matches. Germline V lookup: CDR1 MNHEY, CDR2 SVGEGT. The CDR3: CASRTGALYEQYF. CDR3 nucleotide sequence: TGTGCCAGTCGGACAGGGGCCCTCTACGAGCAGTACTTC.

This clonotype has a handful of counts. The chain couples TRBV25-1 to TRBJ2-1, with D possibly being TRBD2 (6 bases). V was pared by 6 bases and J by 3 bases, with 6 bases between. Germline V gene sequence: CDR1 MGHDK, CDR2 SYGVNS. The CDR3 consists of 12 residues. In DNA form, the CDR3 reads TGTGCCAGCAGGCGGGACTACAATGAGCAGTTCTTC. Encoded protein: CASRRDYNEQFF.

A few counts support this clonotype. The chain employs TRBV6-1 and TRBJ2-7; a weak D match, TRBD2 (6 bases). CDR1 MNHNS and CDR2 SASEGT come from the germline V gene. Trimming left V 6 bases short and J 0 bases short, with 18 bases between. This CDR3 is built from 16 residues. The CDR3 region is CASRDLGTGDSYEQYF. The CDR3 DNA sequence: TGTGCCAGCAGGGACCTCGGGACGGGGGACTCCTACGAGCAGTACTTC.

This CDR3 reads CASSPTSGRAADTQYF. As DNA, the CDR3 is TGTGCCAGCAGCCCGACTAGCGGGAGGGCGGCAGATACGCAGTATTTT. The J gene is TRBJ2-3, the V gene TRBV7-2; 14 bases are a match to TRBD2. V trimming: 5 bases; J trimming: 4 bases; junction bases outside the gene matches: 5. CDR3 size: 16 residues. In germline, CDR1 is SGHTA, CDR2 FQGNSA.

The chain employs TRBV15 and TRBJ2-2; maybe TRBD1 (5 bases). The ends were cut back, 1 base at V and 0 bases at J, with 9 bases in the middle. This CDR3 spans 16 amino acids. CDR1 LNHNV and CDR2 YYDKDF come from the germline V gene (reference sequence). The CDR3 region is CATSRGQGANTGELFF. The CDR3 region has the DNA TGTGCCACCAGCAGAGGGCAAGGGGCGAACACCGGGGAGCTGTTTTTT.

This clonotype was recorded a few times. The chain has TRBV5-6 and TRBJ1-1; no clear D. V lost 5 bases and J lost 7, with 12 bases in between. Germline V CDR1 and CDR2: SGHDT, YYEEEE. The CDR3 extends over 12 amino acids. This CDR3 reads CASSLVGSEAFF. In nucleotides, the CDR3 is TGTGCCAGCAGTTTAGTTGGGAGTGAAGCTTTCTTT.

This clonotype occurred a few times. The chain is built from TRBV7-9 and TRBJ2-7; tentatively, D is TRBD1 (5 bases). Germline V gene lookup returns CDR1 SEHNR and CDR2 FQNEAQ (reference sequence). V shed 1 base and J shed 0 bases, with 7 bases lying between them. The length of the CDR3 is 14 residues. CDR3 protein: CASSLEGVSYEQYF. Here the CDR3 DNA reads TGTGCCAGCAGCTTAGAAGGGGTCTCCTACGAGCAGTACTTC. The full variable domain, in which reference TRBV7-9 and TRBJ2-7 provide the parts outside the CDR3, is DTGVSQNPRHKITKRGQNVTFRCDPISEHNRLYWYRQTLGQGPEFLTYFQNEAQLEKSRLLSDRFSAERPKGSFSTLEIQRTEQGDSAMYLCASSLEGVSYEQYFGPGTRLTVT.